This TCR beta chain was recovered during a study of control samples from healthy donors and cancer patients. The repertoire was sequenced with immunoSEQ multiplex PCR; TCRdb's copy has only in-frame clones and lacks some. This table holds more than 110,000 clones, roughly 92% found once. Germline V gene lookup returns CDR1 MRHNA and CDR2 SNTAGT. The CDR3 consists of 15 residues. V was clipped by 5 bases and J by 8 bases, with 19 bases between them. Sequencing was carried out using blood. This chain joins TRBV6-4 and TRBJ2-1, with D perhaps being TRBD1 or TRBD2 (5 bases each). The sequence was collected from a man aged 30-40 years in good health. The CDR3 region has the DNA TGTGCCAGCAGTCCCTCAGCGGACAAAGGGGATGAGCAGTTCTTC. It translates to CASSPSADKGDEQFF.